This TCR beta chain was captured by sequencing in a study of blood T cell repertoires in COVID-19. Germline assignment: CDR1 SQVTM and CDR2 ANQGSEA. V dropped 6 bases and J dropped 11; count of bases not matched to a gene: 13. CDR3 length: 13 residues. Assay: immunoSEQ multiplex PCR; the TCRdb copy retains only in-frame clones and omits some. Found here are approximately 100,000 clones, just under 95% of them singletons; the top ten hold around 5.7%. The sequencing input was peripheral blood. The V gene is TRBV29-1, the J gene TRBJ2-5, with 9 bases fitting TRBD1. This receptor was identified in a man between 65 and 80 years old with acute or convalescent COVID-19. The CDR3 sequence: CSVHPTGGAQQYF. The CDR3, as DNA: TGCAGCGTCCACCCGACAGGGGGGGCCCAACAGTACTTC.